Following are 29 T cell receptor beta chains from one sample sequenced in a study of T cell responses to AZD1222 COVID-19 vaccine. The assay was immunoSEQ multiplex PCR, and TCRdb's table has in-frame clones only and misses some. The table lists roughly 130,000 clones, 88% of them singletons. This material consisted of peripheral blood, taken on day 0 of AZD1222 vaccination. All receptors derive from an adult in good health.

This clone has more than one count but fewer than ten. The chain is built from TRBV5-6 and TRBJ1-2; 9 bases align to TRBD1. V shed 6 bases and J 4 bases; nucleotides not matched to a gene: 13. Germline assignment: CDR1 SGHDT and CDR2 YYEEEE. CDR3 length equals 16 residues. CDR3 in amino acids: CASTLSNRGRFYGYTF. The CDR3 region has the DNA TGTGCCAGCACCCTCAGCAACAGGGGGCGCTTCTATGGCTACACCTTC.

The genes are TRBV15 and TRBJ2-5; 10 nucleotides line up with TRBD2. Trimming removed 2 bases from V and 3 bases from J; junction bases left unmatched: 21. Germline assignment: CDR1 LNHNV and CDR2 YYDKDF (reference sequence). The CDR3 runs 21 residues. The CDR3 DNA reads as TGTGCCACCAGCAGAACGTACCCACGAGCTAGCGGGAGTGCATGGGAAGAGACCCAGTACTTC. Its protein product is CATSRTYPRASGSAWEETQYF.

The sample holds one count of this clone. This rearrangement joins TRBV5-1 to TRBJ2-7; TRBD1 agrees at 10 bases. In germline, CDR1 is SGHRS, CDR2 YFSETQ. The V gene end was trimmed by 6 bases and the J gene end by 3 bases; junction bases not matched to a gene: 9. This CDR3 comprises 15 residues. The CDR3 is CASTQGDRGFYEQYF. As DNA, the CDR3 is TGCGCCAGCACCCAGGGGGACAGGGGCTTCTACGAGCAGTACTTC.

The chain links TRBV27 to TRBJ2-7, with 10 nucleotides matching TRBD1. The J segment lost 4 bases and the V segment lost 4 bases, leaving 4 bases of the junction unmatched. This CDR3 has 14 residues. Germline V lookup: CDR1 MNHEY, CDR2 SMNVEV (reference sequence). The CDR3 spells CASSSGQGWYEQYF. The CDR3 DNA follows: TGTGCCAGCAGTTCGGGACAGGGGTGGTACGAGCAGTACTTC.

The chain recombines TRBV9 with TRBJ2-7, with D unclear. The CDR3 consists of 13 residues. Germline V CDR1 and CDR2: SGDLS, YYNGEE. V was trimmed by 0 bases and J by 9 bases, leaving 13 bases between them. The CDR3 spells CASSVATTGGQYF. The CDR3 DNA sequence: TGTGCCAGCAGCGTAGCTACGACGGGCGGGCAGTACTTC.

CDR3 nucleotides: TGTGCCATCAGTCCCCGGGACAGGGTATTTAACACTGAAGCTTTCTTT. Translating it yields CAISPRDRVFNTEAFF. The chain links TRBV10-3 to TRBJ1-1; the match to TRBD1 covers 9 bases. CDR3 size: 16 residues. In germline, CDR1 is ENHRY, CDR2 SYGVKD. J gave up 2 bases and V 5 bases, and 9 bases lay outside the gene matches.

V usage is TRBV9 and J usage is TRBJ2-1; 14 bases are a match to TRBD2. Germline V gene sequence: CDR1 SGDLS, CDR2 YYNGEE. V shed 2 bases, J shed 2 bases, and the junction held 9 bases outside the gene matches. The CDR3 consists of 19 residues. The CDR3 here is CASSVEGLAGGGTYNEQFF. The CDR3 DNA follows: TGTGCCAGCAGCGTGGAAGGACTAGCGGGAGGTGGGACCTACAATGAGCAGTTCTTC.

This chain's CDR3 is CSVETGSHGYTF. CDR3 coding DNA: TGCAGCGTCGAGACAGGGTCCCATGGCTACACCTTC. The V gene is TRBV29-1, the J gene TRBJ1-2; TRBD1 matches at 7 bases. The CDR3 consists of 12 residues. The trim removed 6 bases at V and 6 bases at J, leaving 7 bases unmatched. Germline assignment: CDR1 SQVTM and CDR2 ANQGSEA.

This chain connects TRBV2 to TRBJ2-7; 8 bases fit TRBD1. CDR1 is SNHLY and CDR2 is FYNNEI in the germline V gene. With V trimmed by 6 bases and J by 6 bases, 4 bases remained unmatched. The CDR3 runs to 12 residues. The CDR3 is CASSQQGGEQYF. The CDR3 DNA follows: TGTGCCAGCAGCCAACAGGGGGGCGAGCAGTACTTC.

This chain links TRBV5-1 with TRBJ2-2; D call uncertain. This CDR3 contains 15 residues. Deletions cut 0 bases from V and 0 bases from J, with 6 bases between. The germline gives CDR1 SGHRS, CDR2 YFSETQ. CDR3 region: CASSLGFPNTGELFF. In nucleotides, the CDR3 is TGCGCCAGCAGCTTGGGCTTTCCGAACACCGGGGAGCTGTTTTTT.

The count of this clone is one. V is TRBV19 and J is TRBJ1-1; D not resolved. The germline V and J ends were trimmed by 5 bases and 1 base, with 14 bases remaining between them. This CDR3 comprises 15 residues. Germline CDR1 and CDR2: LNHDA and SQIVND (reference sequence). In DNA, the CDR3 is TGTGCCAGTAGTCGGACCCCCTTACAGAACACTGAAGCTTTCTTT. It translates to CASSRTPLQNTEAFF.

This chain joins TRBV1 and TRBJ1-2. TRBV1 counts as a pseudogene. The CDR3 has 15 residues. The CDR3 sequence is CTSSQDEGLDYGYTF. The CDR3, as DNA: TGCACCAGCAGCCAAGATGAAGGCCTAGACTATGGCTACACCTTC.

The V gene is TRBV18, the J gene TRBJ1-1; 8 positions match TRBD1. Germline assignment: CDR1 KGHSH and CDR2 LQKENI. V lost 2 bases and J lost 1; bases outside the gene matches: 12. The CDR3 consists of 18 residues. The CDR3 loop is CASSPRGAGGQGNTEAFF. DNA of the CDR3: TGTGCCAGCTCACCAAGAGGGGCGGGCGGACAGGGGAACACTGAAGCTTTCTTT.

The CDR3 DNA reads TGTGCCAGCACCCAGGGACTAGCGGGGAACACCGGGGAGCTGTTTTTT. Protein sequence: CASTQGLAGNTGELFF. The chain carries TRBV3-1 (or the pseudogene TRBV3-2) and TRBJ2-2; 12 bases are shared with TRBD2. The CDR3 spans 16 residues. Trimming cost V 7 bases and J 1 base; bases outside gene matches: 4. Germline V CDR1 and CDR2: LGHDT, YNNKEL (reference sequence).

This clone has just one count. The chain couples TRBV9 to TRBJ2-1; weak D call: TRBD1 (6 bases). CDR1 and CDR2 (germline): SGDLS, YYNGEE. V dropped 6 bases and J dropped 1 base, with 17 bases sitting between them. The CDR3 extends over 16 amino acids. Here the CDR3 DNA reads TGTGCCAGCAACGCCGGACAGATAAATTCCTACAATGAGCAGTTCTTC. Protein product: CASNAGQINSYNEQFF.

A note on this clone: Other DNA sequences within the sample encode an identical CDR3. The V and J genes are TRBV29-1 and TRBJ1-5, with TRBD1 identical over 7 bases. With V trimmed by 6 bases and J by 3 bases, 5 bases remained unmatched. CDR1 is SQVTM, CDR2 ANQGSEA, per germline. CDR3 length: 13 amino acids. The CDR3 loop reads CSVSQGDNQPQHF. The CDR3 bases are TGCAGCGTATCTCAGGGGGACAATCAGCCCCAGCATTTT.

This sequence joins TRBV19 and TRBJ2-1, with 12 bases aligning to TRBD2. Germline V gene lookup returns CDR1 LNHDA and CDR2 SQIVND (reference sequence). With 6 bases clipped from V and 2 bases from J, the junction kept 11 bases outside the gene matches. This CDR3 contains 18 residues. The CDR3 reads CASSLGLAGGSTYNEQFF. In DNA, the CDR3 is TGTGCCAGTAGCCTGGGGCTAGCGGGAGGGTCCACCTACAATGAGCAGTTCTTC.

This clone was detected a few times. CDR3 residues: CASSDGAAGDQETQYF. As DNA, the CDR3 is TGCGCCAGCAGTGATGGAGCAGCCGGGGACCAAGAGACCCAGTACTTC. V and J are TRBV10-1 and TRBJ2-5; a possible D gene is TRBD2 (5 bases). The V end was cut by 3 bases, the J end by 0 bases, with 14 bases between. Germline CDR1 WNHNN, CDR2 SYGVQD (reference sequence). The CDR3 covers 16 residues.

The chain employs TRBV7-2 and TRBJ2-5, with 11 bases identical to TRBD2. This CDR3 has 15 residues. V lost 5 bases, J lost 4 bases, and 6 bases stayed unmatched. The V gene's germline CDR1 is SGHTA and CDR2 FQGNSA. The CDR3 bases are TGTGCCAGCAGCCTATCTAGCGGGAGGCCAGAGACCCAGTACTTC. This encodes CASSLSSGRPETQYF.

The rearrangement uses TRBV29-1 and TRBJ2-7; maybe TRBD1 (5 bases). The ends were cut back, 0 bases at V and 9 bases at J, with 15 bases in the middle. Germline V CDR1 and CDR2: SQVTM, ANQGSEA. CDR3 length: 13 amino acids. This chain's CDR3 is CSVEDLGQGGQYF. The CDR3, as DNA: TGCAGCGTTGAAGATCTAGGGCAGGGCGGGCAGTACTTC.

J is TRBJ2-5 and V is TRBV7-9, with 10 positions matching TRBD1. This CDR3 has 16 residues. Per the germline V gene, CDR1 is SEHNR and CDR2 is FQNEAQ (reference sequence). V shed 4 bases, J shed 4 bases, and the junction held 9 bases outside the gene matches. The CDR3 region is CASSSDRDRGLETQYF. The CDR3 nucleotides read TGTGCCAGCAGCTCAGATAGGGACAGGGGTCTAGAGACCCAGTACTTC. The variable domain in full, completed from reference TRBV7-9 and TRBJ2-5, reads DTGVSQNPRHKITKRGQNVTFRCDPISEHNRLYWYRQTLGQGPEFLTYFQNEAQLEKSRLLSDRFSAERPKGSFSTLEIQRTEQGDSAMYLCASSSDRDRGLETQYFGPGTRLLVL.

The rearrangement links TRBV7-2 to TRBJ2-7, with 8 nucleotides matching TRBD1. The length of the CDR3 is 16 residues. Unmatched junction bases numbered 13, after V lost 4 bases and J lost 5 bases. Germline loops: CDR1 SGHTA, CDR2 FQGNSA. Written as DNA, the CDR3 is TGTGCCAGCAGCTCAAGGGATCGGACAGGGCTCCACGAGCAGTACTTC. The encoded protein is CASSSRDRTGLHEQYF. Full variable domain (missing parts from reference TRBV7-2 and TRBJ2-7): GAGVSQSPSNKVTEKGKDVELRCDPISGHTALYWYRQSLGQGLEFLIYFQGNSAPDKSGLPSDRFSAERTGGSVSTLTIQRTQQEDSAVYLCASSSRDRTGLHEQYFGPGTRLTVT.

The V and J genes are TRBV3-1 (or the pseudogene TRBV3-2) and TRBJ2-7; TRBD2 aligns across 11 bases. This CDR3 contains 16 residues. J lost 0 bases, V lost 0 bases, and 1 base had no gene match. Germline values: CDR1 LGHDT, CDR2 YNNKEL (reference sequence). CDR3 DNA sequence: TGTGCCAGCAGCCAAGAACTAGCGGGAGTCTCCTACGAGCAGTACTTC. Residues: CASSQELAGVSYEQYF.

The V and J genes are TRBV24-1 and TRBJ2-1, with a weak D call TRBD2 (5 bases). There are 14 residues in the CDR3. V lost 4 bases and J 6 bases, leaving 12 bases between the germline ends. In germline, CDR1 is KGHDR, CDR2 SFDVKD. In nucleotides, the CDR3 is TGTGCCACCAGTGAAGACCCAGGAGGCAATGAGCAGTTCTTC. Translated: CATSEDPGGNEQFF.

The V call is TRBV15, the J call TRBJ2-7; 9 bases fit TRBD2. This CDR3 region has 15 residues. V lost 0 bases and J lost 4; bases outside the gene matches: 4. CDR1 and CDR2 from the germline V gene are LNHNV and YYDKDF (reference sequence). The CDR3 DNA reads as TGTGCCACCAGCAGAGATCTTAGCGGGGGTTACGAGCAGTACTTC. Translating gives CATSRDLSGGYEQYF. The whole variable domain, remainder taken from reference TRBV15 and TRBJ2-7, is DAMVIQNPRYQVTQFGKPVTLSCSQTLNHNVMYWYQQKSSQAPKLLFHYYDKDFNNEADTPDNFQSRRPNTSFCFLDIRSPGLGDTAMYLCATSRDLSGGYEQYFGPGTRLTVT.

In DNA form, the CDR3 reads TGTGCCAGCAGCCAGGGGCGCAGGGACTATGGCTACACCTTC. Translated, it gives CASSQGRRDYGYTF. This chain joins TRBV7-3 and TRBJ1-2, with a possible D match to TRBD1 (6 bases). V was trimmed by 5 bases and J by 3 bases, leaving 13 bases between them. Per germline, CDR1 SGHTA and CDR2 FQGTGA. The length of the CDR3 is 14 residues.

The chain combines TRBV19 with TRBJ1-5; D perhaps matches TRBD1 (5 bases). Germline CDR1 reads LNHDA; CDR2 reads SQIVND (reference sequence). The ends were cut back, 3 bases at V and 0 bases at J, with 12 bases in the middle. The CDR3 is 16 amino acids. This CDR3 reads CASSIPRVDSNQPQHF. The DNA of the CDR3 is TGTGCCAGTAGTATTCCCAGGGTCGATAGCAATCAGCCCCAGCATTTT.

This sequence joins TRBV5-1 and TRBJ1-4; D call uncertain. In germline, CDR1 is SGHRS, CDR2 YFSETQ. The CDR3 consists of 17 residues. V was cut by 0 bases and J by 0 bases, with 12 bases left in between. The CDR3 loop reads CASSLGSGGPTNEKLFF. CDR3 coding DNA: TGCGCCAGCAGCTTGGGGTCTGGAGGGCCAACTAATGAAAAACTGTTTTTT.

The J gene is TRBJ2-2, the V gene TRBV29-1; 12 nucleotides line up with TRBD1. There are 14 residues in the CDR3. The V and J ends lost 7 bases and 4 bases, in that order; junction bases with no gene match: 4. Germline V CDR1 and CDR2: SQVTM, ANQGSEA. CDR3 residues: CSAGQGAGTGELFF. The CDR3 region has the DNA TGCAGCGCGGGACAGGGGGCGGGCACCGGGGAGCTGTTTTTT.